The rows below give T cell receptor beta chains drawn from one sample of a study of T cells after yellow fever vaccination. TCRdb reprocessed the 5' RACE reads via MiXCR and lists one record per CDR3 protein. The sample comprises around 100,000 distinct CDR3 sequences, approximately 8.4% of which are singletons, and less than 30% rests with the top ten. This specimen consisted of CD8+ T cells sorted from PBMCs, obtained 45 days after the yellow fever booster vaccination. The source is a man aged 30-40 years who received the YFV17D yellow fever vaccine. Each CDR3 is given without its conserved first and last residue. Fields, in order: V gene, CDR3 protein.

>TRBV7-9
ASSPPTVEAF
>TRBV5-1
ASSLTPSRDSGANVLT
>TRBV6-5
ASSYGLFGNTEAF
>TRBV6-2/TRBV6-3
ASTPGPGTEAF
>TRBV29-1
SVDFSGRVDEQF
>TRBV5-5
ASSLLATKRERNEQF
>TRBV9
ASSPGTGGYAF
>TRBV9
ASSVGGTGANEQY
>TRBV15
ATSSKLAAMPPYNEQF
>TRBV6-2/TRBV6-3
ASSIQGGNQPQH
>TRBV4-3
ASSPSGQGAAEQY
>TRBV10-2
ASSERRAEEQF